One and the same sample provided the 25 T cell receptor beta chains below, sequenced in a study of early T cells in non-severe SARS-CoV-2 infection (dated by TCRdb to about 2021). The method behind the library was 5' RACE. The sequencer listed for this sample is NextSeq 500. TCRdb itself trimmed the public reads at Q25 with fastp, ran MiXCR and retained productive beta chains. For every CDR3 protein sequence, its rows merge into one entry that carries the most common genes and DNA. Present in this sample are some 71,000 distinct CDR3 sequences, around 15% of which were seen just once. The ten largest account for 11% to 15% of the sample. Source material: whole blood. All receptors come from an adult who was a healthcare worker with PCR-confirmed SARS-CoV-2 infection or an uninfected control (not recorded which).

This clonotype was seen ten or more times. J is TRBJ1-6 and V is TRBV7-6; maybe TRBD1 (5 bases). CDR1 SGHVS and CDR2 FNYEAQ come from the germline V gene. The CDR3 consists of 14 residues. Deletions cut 1 base from V and 8 bases from J, with 9 bases between. CDR3 residues: CASSLGLGDSPLHF. In DNA, the CDR3 is TGTGCCAGCAGCTTAGGTTTGGGGGATTCACCCCTCCACTTT. Looking up the rest from reference TRBV7-6 and TRBJ1-6 gives the full variable domain: GAGVSQSPRYKVTKRGQDVALRCDPISGHVSLYWYRQALGQGPEFLTYFNYEAQQDKSGLPNDRFSAERPEGSISTLTIQRTEQRDSAMYRCASSLGLGDSPLHFGNGTRLTVT.

At least ten counts were recorded for this clonotype. The chain employs TRBV20-1 and TRBJ2-7; TRBD2 might be the D (5 bases). CDR3 size: 14 residues. CDR1 is DFQATT, CDR2 SNEGSKA, per germline (reference sequence). Trimming took off 4 bases at V and 1 base at J, with 14 bases between the two ends. The CDR3 sequence is CSAKYYRGSYEQYF. The CDR3 DNA follows: TGCAGTGCTAAATACTACCGGGGATCCTACGAGCAGTACTTC.

The genes are TRBV20-1 and TRBJ2-2; TRBD1 is a possible D gene (5 bases). V was clipped by 0 bases and J by 3 bases, with 14 bases between them. Germline values: CDR1 DFQATT, CDR2 SNEGSKA (reference sequence). The CDR3 covers 16 residues. The DNA for the CDR3 is TGCAGTGCTAGAGATTCTGGGGCGTTCGACACCGGGGAGCTGTTTTTT. Translated: CSARDSGAFDTGELFF.

This clonotype showed up just a few times. The chain combines TRBV7-2 with TRBJ2-5, with 7 positions matching TRBD2. The ends lost 5 bases at V and 4 bases at J; junction bases unmatched: 10. In germline, CDR1 is SGHTA, CDR2 FQGNSA. The CDR3 contains 15 residues. The CDR3 loop is CASSRVPLAVETQYF. CDR3 nucleotide sequence: TGTGCCAGCAGCCGAGTACCCCTAGCGGTAGAGACCCAGTACTTC. The variable domain in full, completed from reference TRBV7-2 and TRBJ2-5, reads GAGVSQSPSNKVTEKGKDVELRCDPISGHTALYWYRQSLGQGLEFLIYFQGNSAPDKSGLPSDRFSAERTGGSVSTLTIQRTQQEDSAVYLCASSRVPLAVETQYFGPGTRLLVL.

This clonotype was recorded a few times. The chain employs TRBV10-3 and TRBJ1-4; D remains ambiguous. Germline CDR1 and CDR2: ENHRY and SYGVKD. The V and J ends lost 4 bases and 13 bases respectively, with 10 bases between them. The CDR3 has 11 residues. CDR3 in amino acids: CAISGGDGLFF. Written as DNA, the CDR3 is TGTGCCATCAGTGGGGGAGACGGACTGTTTTTT.

This clonotype turned up a few times. This chain joins TRBV30 and TRBJ1-5, with D hard to call. This CDR3 is built from 14 residues. Germline values: CDR1 GTSNPN, CDR2 SVGIG (reference sequence). V was shortened by 2 bases and J by 6 bases, with 14 bases between the two germline ends. Here the CDR3 reads CAWSQGLVGQPQHF. For the CDR3, the DNA is TGTGCCTGGAGTCAAGGCTTGGTCGGTCAGCCCCAGCATTTT.

The CDR3 bases are TGTGCCAGCAGAAGACAGGCTGGGACCTACGAGCAGTACTTC. This gives the protein CASRRQAGTYEQYF. V gene TRBV28 combines with J gene TRBJ2-7; D may be TRBD1 (6 bases). The V gene lost 6 bases and the J gene lost 2 bases, with 14 bases spanning the gap. CDR1 is MDHEN and CDR2 is SYDVKM in the germline V gene. The CDR3 totals 14 residues.

The rearrangement joins TRBV9 to TRBJ2-5; 9 bases line up with TRBD1. Germline assignment: CDR1 SGDLS and CDR2 YYNGEE. V lost 2 bases, J lost 5 bases, and 4 bases stayed unmatched. This CDR3 has 14 residues. The CDR3 is CASSVTGGKETQYF. CDR3 nucleotides: TGTGCCAGCAGCGTTACAGGGGGCAAGGAGACCCAGTACTTC.

This clonotype was seen ten or more times. The gene calls are TRBV7-2 and TRBJ1-1; unclear D gene. V was cut by 2 bases and J by 1 base, with 8 bases left in between. The CDR3 is 14 residues long. Germline values: CDR1 SGHTA, CDR2 FQGNSA. The CDR3 is CASSLIPENTEAFF. DNA of the CDR3: TGTGCCAGCAGCTTAATCCCAGAGAACACTGAAGCTTTCTTT.

This sequence joins TRBV18 and TRBJ2-1; D might be TRBD1 (6 bases). Germline-derived CDR1 and CDR2 are KGHSH and LQKENI. This CDR3 contains 15 residues. Trimming cost V 0 bases and J 6 bases, with 12 bases left between them. The CDR3: CASSPPIGTSNEQFF. CDR3 DNA sequence: TGTGCCAGCTCACCACCTATAGGGACAAGCAATGAGCAGTTCTTC. The full variable domain, completed using reference TRBV18 and TRBJ2-1, is NAGVMQNPRHLVRRRGQEARLRCSPMKGHSHVYWYRQLPEEGLKFMVYLQKENIIDESGMPKERFSAEFPKEGPSILRIQQVVRGDSAAYFCASSPPIGTSNEQFFGPGTRLTVL.

This clonotype was observed a handful of times. This chain links TRBV18 with TRBJ1-2, with D possibly being TRBD1 (6 bases). Germline V gene data show CDR1 as KGHSH and CDR2 as LQKENI. This CDR3 has 15 amino acids. Trimming stripped 6 bases from V and 0 bases from J, with 14 bases between. This chain's CDR3 is CASSATGSTNYGYTF. The CDR3 DNA follows: TGTGCCAGCTCGGCGACAGGCTCAACTAACTATGGCTACACCTTC. The variable domain in full, with the rest retrieved from reference TRBV18 and TRBJ1-2, is NAGVMQNPRHLVRRRGQEARLRCSPMKGHSHVYWYRQLPEEGLKFMVYLQKENIIDESGMPKERFSAEFPKEGPSILRIQQVVRGDSAAYFCASSATGSTNYGYTFGSGTRLTVV.

The rearrangement links TRBV3-2 to TRBJ2-3; the DNA was not used to check the table's D call, TRBD1. TRBV3-2 is reported as a pseudogene. The CDR3 totals 17 residues. The CDR3 is CASSQPSMDRSTDTQYF. The CDR3 nucleotides read TGTGCCAGCAGCCAACCGTCTATGGACAGAAGCACAGATACGCAGTATTTT.

The chain joins TRBV6-5 to TRBJ2-4; either TRBD1 or TRBD2 may supply D (5 bases each). Trimming took 5 bases from V and 9 from J, leaving 11 bases between them. The V gene's germline CDR1 is MNHEY and CDR2 SVGAGI. This CDR3 has 12 amino acids. Here the CDR3 reads CASSRVGGIQYF. The CDR3, as DNA: TGTGCCAGCAGTAGAGTTGGGGGCATTCAGTACTTC.

This clonotype turned up a few times. This chain uses TRBV7-3 with TRBJ1-1; TRBD1 matches at 7 bases. The germline V gene encodes CDR1 SGHTA and CDR2 FQGTGA. The CDR3 sequence is 16 residues long. V dropped 2 bases and J dropped 0; count of bases not matched to a gene: 6. The CDR3 loop is CASSLPGQIMNTEAFF. The CDR3 DNA follows: TGTGCCAGCAGCTTACCGGGACAGATTATGAACACTGAAGCTTTCTTT.

V usage is TRBV20-1 and J usage is TRBJ2-5, with D perhaps matching TRBD2 (6 bases). CDR3 length: 13 residues. V gave up 4 bases and J gave up 0 bases, with 9 bases separating them. The germline gives CDR1 DFQATT, CDR2 SNEGSKA (reference sequence). The CDR3 DNA reads as TGCAGTGCTACCCGGGACTACCAAGAGACCCAGTACTTC. Amino acid sequence: CSATRDYQETQYF.

In this sample, this clonotype turned up a few times. J is TRBJ1-2 and V is TRBV13; D is possibly TRBD1 (5 bases). Germline V CDR1 and CDR2: PRHDT, FYEKMQ (reference sequence). Trimming took off 2 bases at V and 4 bases at J, with 17 bases between the two ends. The CDR3 has 16 amino acids. The CDR3, as DNA: TGTGCCAGCAGCTTAAACCCTATTGCCGGGGCCTATGGCTACACCTTC. The encoded protein is CASSLNPIAGAYGYTF.

This clonotype was detected many times. This chain uses TRBV4-2 with TRBJ2-5; D is undetermined. Deletions cut 0 bases from V and 3 bases from J, with 8 bases between. Germline loops: CDR1 LGHNA, CDR2 YNFKEQ. This CDR3 spans 14 amino acids. The CDR3 DNA is TGTGCCAGCAGCCAAGATCCAAGGGAAGAGACCCAGTACTTC. Protein sequence: CASSQDPREETQYF.

This sequence joins TRBV9 and TRBJ2-2, with unresolved D. The germline gives CDR1 SGDLS, CDR2 YYNGEE. The CDR3 is 15 residues long. V was shortened by 0 bases and J by 7 bases, with 13 bases between the two germline ends. This CDR3 is CASSVDPGEGGELFF. DNA of the CDR3: TGTGCCAGCAGCGTAGACCCAGGTGAAGGCGGGGAGCTGTTTTTT.

This chain connects TRBV2 to TRBJ1-1; D is ambiguous. V lost 6 bases, J lost 0 bases, and 5 bases lay in between. Germline V gene data show CDR1 as SNHLY and CDR2 as FYNNEI. CDR3 size: 12 residues. CDR3 in amino acids: CASSGVNTEAFF. CDR3 sequence (DNA): TGTGCCAGCAGCGGGGTGAACACTGAAGCTTTCTTT.

The chain has TRBV5-1 and TRBJ1-1; 8 bases align to TRBD1. Germline V lookup: CDR1 SGHRS, CDR2 YFSETQ. V shed 4 bases, J shed 4 bases, and the junction held 6 bases outside the gene matches. This CDR3 is built from 14 residues. CDR3 residues: CASSHGQGGTEAFF. CDR3 DNA: TGCGCCAGCAGCCACGGACAGGGTGGCACTGAAGCTTTCTTT.

V usage is TRBV5-1 and J usage is TRBJ1-1; D is undetermined. Germline V gives CDR1 SGHRS, CDR2 YFSETQ. The CDR3 runs to 13 residues. V was shortened by 4 bases and J by 0 bases, with 7 bases between the two germline ends. The CDR3 nucleotides are TGCGCCAGCAGCCCGGTGATGAACACTGAAGCTTTCTTT. The encoded protein is CASSPVMNTEAFF.

The rearrangement joins TRBV6-2 or TRBV6-3 to TRBJ2-1; 7 nucleotides align to TRBD1. The CDR3 length is 15 residues. V lost 5 bases to trimming and J lost 3 bases; unmatched junction nucleotides: 7. Germline CDR1 MNHEY, CDR2 SVGEGT. The CDR3 loop reads CASSTDREIYNEQFF. The CDR3 coding sequence is TGTGCCAGCAGTACAGACAGGGAAATCTACAATGAGCAGTTCTTC.

This chain connects TRBV7-9 to TRBJ2-3, with 10 bases lining up with TRBD2. Germline trimming cut 3 bases from V and 0 bases from J; bases unmatched to any gene: 9. The germline CDR1 and CDR2 sequences are SEHNR and FQNEAQ (reference sequence). The CDR3 extends over 18 amino acids. The CDR3 loop is CASSFLAGDLTSTDTQYF. CDR3 nucleotide sequence: TGTGCCAGCAGCTTCCTAGCGGGGGACCTTACTAGCACAGATACGCAGTATTTT.

In this sample, this clonotype turned up many times. The rearrangement uses TRBV27 and TRBJ2-5, with 14 bases fitting TRBD2. The CDR3 consists of 17 residues. V dropped 2 bases and J dropped 5; count of bases not matched to a gene: 7. Germline V gene sequence: CDR1 MNHEY, CDR2 SMNVEV (reference sequence). The CDR3 spells CASSLMTSGGALETQYF. The CDR3 DNA reads as TGTGCCAGCAGTTTAATGACTAGCGGGGGGGCCTTGGAGACCCAGTACTTC.

This clonotype was seen repeatedly, ten times or more. The gene calls are TRBV29-1 and TRBJ2-7; 7 bases are a match to TRBD1. Germline values: CDR1 SQVTM, CDR2 ANQGSEA. The CDR3 extends over 14 amino acids. With 6 bases clipped from V and 1 base from J, the junction kept 9 bases outside the gene matches. This CDR3 reads CSVTGTQGSYEQYF. Here the CDR3 DNA reads TGCAGCGTAACCGGGACACAGGGGTCCTACGAGCAGTACTTC.